Below are 30 T cell receptor beta chains sequenced from a single sample in a study of T-cell reconstitution after alpha-beta-depleted transplantation in children. Preparation of the TCRbeta library used unique molecular identifiers. Each CDR3 protein is one row after TCRdb ran MiXCR on the PCR reads. The sample holds 400,000 to 550,000 distinct CDR3 sequences, more than 9% seen once. This sample comprised PBMCs, obtained before TCRalphabeta/CD19-depleted stem cell transplant. The receptors were gathered from a child aged 2 to 10 with inherited bone marrow failure, due to receive a stem cell transplant.

This clonotype was counted at least ten times. The V gene is TRBV6-5, the J gene TRBJ2-1; D not certain. Trimming took 2 bases from V and 13 from J, leaving 9 bases between them. The CDR3 extends over 11 amino acids. Germline V gene lookup returns CDR1 MNHEY and CDR2 SVGAGI. CDR3 sequence: CASSYPLKQFF. CDR3 DNA: TGTGCCAGCAGTTACCCCCTTAAACAGTTCTTC.

The table lists this clonotype with a few counts. The chain carries TRBV4-3 and TRBJ2-1; tentatively, D is TRBD2 (6 bases). Trimming shortened V by 1 base and J by 7 bases, and 14 bases separated the two germline ends. The CDR3 covers 15 residues. Germline CDR1 and CDR2: LGHNA and YSLEER. The CDR3 nucleotides are TGCGCCAGCAGCCAAGGGTGGCGGGACGGGAATGAGCAGTTCTTC. Its translation is CASSQGWRDGNEQFF.

In this sample, this clonotype turned up a few times. This may come from a read error, since a much larger clone is one base off. The V gene is TRBV2, the J gene TRBJ2-7, with 11 bases fitting TRBD2. In germline, CDR1 is SNHLY, CDR2 FYNNEI. This CDR3 is built from 12 residues. Trimming removed 6 bases from V and 6 bases from J; junction bases left unmatched: 1. This CDR3 reads CASSTSGSEQYF. CDR3 nucleotides: TGTGCCAGCAGCACTAGCGGGAGCGAGCAGTACTTC.

This clonotype came up many times. The chain has TRBV20-1 and TRBJ2-6, with a weak D call TRBD2 (6 bases). Germline V gene lookup returns CDR1 DFQATT and CDR2 SNEGSKA (reference sequence). The CDR3 is 15 amino acids. Trimming shortened V by 1 base and J by 2 bases, and 9 bases separated the two germline ends. CDR3 nucleotides: TGCAGTGCTAGAGTGGGGGGAACTGGGGCCAACGTCCTGACTTTC. Translating gives CSARVGGTGANVLTF.

This clonotype was picked up many times. The rearrangement links TRBV4-3 to TRBJ2-3, with TRBD2 identical over 12 bases. The CDR3 length is 17 residues. Germline V gene data show CDR1 as LGHNA and CDR2 as YSLEER. Trimming removed 0 bases from V and 6 bases from J; junction bases left unmatched: 7. CDR3 sequence: CASSQDLATSGGDTQYF. The CDR3 DNA reads as TGCGCCAGCAGCCAAGATCTGGCGACTAGCGGGGGTGATACGCAGTATTTT.

In this sample, this clonotype turned up many times. This chain joins TRBV7-2 and TRBJ2-1; D possibly corresponds to TRBD2 (6 bases). The germline V gene encodes CDR1 SGHTA and CDR2 FQGNSA. The CDR3 extends over 15 amino acids. Between the trimmed V and J ends, which lost 0 bases and 8 bases, there was a span of 14 bases. In DNA, the CDR3 is TGTGCCAGCAGCTTAGCGATTGACGGGAGCTATGAGCAGTTCTTC. Translating it yields CASSLAIDGSYEQFF. The full variable domain, completed using reference TRBV7-2 and TRBJ2-1, is GAGVSQSPSNKVTEKGKDVELRCDPISGHTALYWYRQSLGQGLEFLIYFQGNSAPDKSGLPSDRFSAERTGGSVSTLTIQRTQQEDSAVYLCASSLAIDGSYEQFFGPGTRLTVL.

Concerning this clonotype: Possible read error: a much larger clone is one base away. V is TRBV4-3 and J is TRBJ2-1, with 9 positions matching TRBD1. This CDR3 has 18 residues. J was trimmed by 6 bases and V by 0 bases; bases with no gene match: 12. Germline V gene sequence: CDR1 LGHNA, CDR2 YSLEER. CDR3 residues: CASSQEETGTGLCNEQFF. CDR3 coding DNA: TGCGCCAGCAGCCAAGAGGAGACCGGGACAGGGTTATGCAATGAGCAGTTCTTC.

V and J are TRBV19 and TRBJ2-2, with TRBD2 identical over 10 bases. Germline loops: CDR1 LNHDA, CDR2 SQIVND (reference sequence). The CDR3 loop spans 20 amino acids. Here the CDR3 reads CVPNRASMILAGTRPGELFF. DNA for the CDR3: TGTGTGCCAAACCGTGCCAGTATGATACTAGCGGGGACGAGACCGGGGGAGCTGTTTTTT.

This clonotype was recorded at least ten times. V is TRBV14 and J is TRBJ2-3, with TRBD2 matching 7 bases. Germline assignment: CDR1 SGHDN and CDR2 FVKESK. V shed 4 bases, J shed 8 bases, and the junction held 9 bases outside the gene matches. CDR3 length equals 14 residues. CDR3 sequence reads: CASSPGGSRGTQYF. CDR3 in DNA: TGTGCCAGCAGCCCGGGAGGATCTAGGGGTACGCAGTATTTT.

This clonotype appeared many times. The chain combines TRBV3-1 with TRBJ2-5; 7 nucleotides align to TRBD2. CDR1 and CDR2 (germline): LGHDT, YNNKEL (reference sequence). The CDR3 length is 16 residues. The J segment lost 1 base and the V segment lost 0 bases, leaving 5 bases of the junction unmatched. The CDR3 is CASSQEWSGIQETQYF. CDR3 bases: TGTGCCAGCAGCCAAGAGTGGAGCGGGATCCAAGAGACCCAGTACTTC.

About this clonotype itself: A junction end diverges from the germline sequence, so it may reflect a read error. The rearrangement links TRBV3-1 to TRBJ2-2, with 8 bases lining up with TRBD2. CDR3 length: 20 residues. Germline loops: CDR1 LGHDT, CDR2 YNNKEL (reference sequence). CDR3 residues: CATSQEGLARFPARGGELFF. CDR3 coding DNA: TGTGCCACCAGCCAAGAAGGACTAGCACGATTCCCCGCCAGGGGTGGGGAGCTGTTTTTT.

This chain uses TRBV5-1 with TRBJ1-2; 10 bases are a match to TRBD1. V shed 4 bases and J 4 bases; nucleotides not matched to a gene: 13. The CDR3 totals 17 residues. CDR1 is SGHRS, CDR2 YFSETQ, per germline. The CDR3 sequence is CASSPTSQTGGVYGYTF. CDR3 sequence (DNA): TGCGCCAGCAGCCCGACCTCACAGACAGGGGGCGTCTATGGCTACACCTTC.

This clonotype was found many times. The CDR3 DNA sequence: TGTGCCATCAGTCGTAACGGGGGGAGCGGGAGAACCGGGGAGCTGTTTTTT. This encodes CAISRNGGSGRTGELFF. The chain joins TRBV10-3 to TRBJ2-2, with 8 bases fitting TRBD2. The CDR3 has 17 residues. J gave up 5 bases and V 5 bases, and 13 bases lay outside the gene matches. Germline lookup yields CDR1 ENHRY and CDR2 SYGVKD.

The V gene is TRBV6-5, the J gene TRBJ2-5; D is perhaps TRBD2 (6 bases). The germline gives CDR1 MNHEY, CDR2 SVGAGI. V shed 3 bases and J shed 5 bases, with 19 bases lying between them. The CDR3 extends over 16 amino acids. This CDR3 is CASSYSGVAKGETQYF. CDR3 in DNA: TGTGCCAGCAGTTATTCGGGGGTAGCGAAGGGGGAGACCCAGTACTTC.

This clonotype was counted at least ten times. The chain links TRBV19 to TRBJ2-1; possible D gene TRBD2, 6 bases. The CDR3 length is 16 residues. Between the trimmed V and J ends, which lost 3 bases and 0 bases, there was a span of 12 bases. CDR1 is LNHDA and CDR2 is SQIVND in the germline V gene (reference sequence). The CDR3 loop reads CASSIEGGTSYNEQFF. CDR3 sequence (DNA): TGTGCCAGTAGTATCGAGGGAGGTACCTCCTACAATGAGCAGTTCTTC.

With respect to this clonotype: A much bigger clone sits one base away, suggesting this may be a read error. This rearrangement joins TRBV13 to TRBJ2-1; the D is unclear. Germline CDR1 reads PRHDT; CDR2 reads FYEKMQ (reference sequence). V was shortened by 4 bases and J by 2 bases, with 15 bases between the two germline ends. CDR3 length: 16 residues. The CDR3 protein is CASSSLSLSAYNEQFF. The CDR3 DNA sequence: TGTGCCAGCAGCTCGCTGTCATTGAGCGCCTACAATGAGCAGTTCTTC. Based on the CDR3 plus reference TRBV13 and TRBJ2-1, the full variable domain is AAGVIQSPRHLIKEKRETATLKCYPIPRHDTVYWYQQGPGQDPQFLISFYEKMQSDKGSIPDRFSAQQFSDYHSELNMSSLELGDSALYFCASSSLSLSAYNEQFFGPGTRLTVL.

This clonotype was counted at least ten times. V is TRBV11-2 and J is TRBJ2-5; D is undetermined. The germline CDR1 and CDR2 sequences are SGHAT and FQNNGV. The CDR3 is made up of 13 amino acids. The ends were cut back, 5 bases at V and 3 bases at J, with 10 bases in the middle. This CDR3 is CASSVNLKETQYF. The CDR3 nucleotides are TGTGCCAGCAGCGTTAACTTAAAAGAGACCCAGTACTTC.

This clonotype was counted at least ten times. The CDR3 coding sequence is TGCGCCAGCAGCCAAGATCCCCCGATGAACACTGAAGCTTTCTTT. It is translated as CASSQDPPMNTEAFF. The chain recombines TRBV4-3 with TRBJ1-1; D is uncertain. Per the germline V gene, CDR1 is LGHNA and CDR2 is YSLEER. V lost 0 bases and J 0 bases, leaving 8 bases between the germline ends. This CDR3 comprises 15 residues.

This clonotype was picked up many times. The chain combines TRBV29-1 with TRBJ2-3, with D possibly TRBD2 on 5 matching bases. This CDR3 comprises 12 residues. Trimming took 4 bases from V and 1 from J, leaving 6 bases between them. The germline V gene has CDR1 SQVTM and CDR2 ANQGSEA. CDR3 region: CSVAGGTDTQYF. CDR3 nucleotides: TGCAGCGTTGCCGGGGGCACAGATACGCAGTATTTT.

This clonotype was found once. This sequence joins TRBV12-5 and TRBJ2-1; tentative D call: TRBD2 (6 bases). This CDR3 contains 15 residues. Trimming pared 6 bases from V and 8 bases from J, leaving 20 bases between. Germline lookup yields CDR1 LGHNT and CDR2 FRNRAP. The CDR3 reads CASGNSRRGLHEQFF. Here the CDR3 DNA reads TGTGCTAGTGGCAATTCTCGACGGGGACTGCATGAGCAGTTCTTC.

This clonotype was counted at least ten times. This rearrangement joins TRBV28 to TRBJ2-1, with D perhaps TRBD2 (6 bases). The CDR3 runs 15 residues. CDR1 MDHEN and CDR2 SYDVKM come from the germline V gene. With 6 bases removed from V and 5 bases from J, the gap between germline ends came to 17 bases. CDR3 bases: TGTGCCAGCAGCCCAGGGACTTCCCTGAACAATGAGCAGTTCTTC. It specifies CASSPGTSLNNEQFF. The entire variable domain, with the rest obtained from reference TRBV28 and TRBJ2-1, is as follows: DVKVTQSSRYLVKRTGEKVFLECVQDMDHENMFWYRQDPGLGLRLIYFSYDVKMKEKGDIPEGYSVSREKKERFSLILESASTNQTSMYLCASSPGTSLNNEQFFGPGTRLTVL.

This clonotype was found many times. This chain links TRBV18 with TRBJ2-7, with D unclear. Germline assignment: CDR1 KGHSH and CDR2 LQKENI. The ends were cut back, 3 bases at V and 5 bases at J, with 17 bases in the middle. This CDR3 spans 15 amino acids. As DNA, the CDR3 is TGTGCCAGCTCACCCAGTCGGTCCCTCCAGAACGAGCAGTACTTC. Translated: CASSPSRSLQNEQYF.

This clonotype was counted many times. This chain joins TRBV20-1 and TRBJ2-1; 14 bases map to TRBD2. This CDR3 comprises 18 residues. V lost 3 bases, J lost 2 bases, and 9 bases stayed unmatched. Germline CDR1 DFQATT, CDR2 SNEGSKA (reference sequence). CDR3 in DNA: TGCAGTGCTAGCCTCCCGGGACTAGCGGGAGACCCCTACAATGAGCAGTTCTTC. Translating gives CSASLPGLAGDPYNEQFF.

J is TRBJ2-7 and V is TRBV10-3; D remains unclear. The CDR3 spans 12 residues. Trimming left V 3 bases short and J 3 bases short, with 6 bases between. Germline assignment: CDR1 ENHRY and CDR2 SYGVKD. The CDR3 loop is CAISERYYEQYF. CDR3 nucleotides: TGTGCCATCAGTGAAAGGTACTACGAGCAGTACTTC.

At least ten counts were recorded for this clonotype. The CDR3 DNA sequence: TGTGCCAGCAGTTACGAGGGACAGGGCAATGAGCAGTTCTTC. As protein: CASSYEGQGNEQFF. V gene TRBV6-2 or TRBV6-3 combines with J gene TRBJ2-1, with 9 positions matching TRBD1. Per germline, CDR1 MNHEY and CDR2 SVGEGT. The junction had 2 bases not matched to a gene; V was cut back by 2 bases and J by 6 bases. CDR3 size: 14 residues.

This clonotype has at least ten counts. This sequence joins TRBV7-9 and TRBJ2-3, with 9 nucleotides matching TRBD1. Germline V gene lookup returns CDR1 SEHNR and CDR2 FQNEAQ (reference sequence). The junction had 10 bases not matched to a gene; V was cut back by 1 base and J by 5 bases. The CDR3 is 17 residues long. The CDR3 nucleotides read TGTGCCAGCAGCTTAGACCCCGGGACAGGGTCGATAGATACGCAGTATTTT. This encodes CASSLDPGTGSIDTQYF.

The table lists this clonotype with many counts. This chain links TRBV5-1 with TRBJ2-1, with D possibly matching TRBD1 (7 bases). Trimming took 4 bases from V and 4 from J, leaving 18 bases between them. The CDR3 has 16 residues. Germline CDR1 is SGHRS and CDR2 is YFSETQ. The CDR3 here is CASSPGGSGGYNEQFF. The CDR3 DNA reads TGCGCCAGCAGCCCCGGGGGCTCAGGGGGATACAATGAGCAGTTCTTC.

This clonotype was observed at least ten times. This chain connects TRBV6-2 or TRBV6-3 to TRBJ2-1; TRBD2 agrees at 11 bases. The CDR3 runs to 17 residues. The germline gives CDR1 MNHEY, CDR2 SVGEGT. V lost 1 base, J lost 8 bases, and 10 bases stayed unmatched. CDR3 sequence: CASSYLGVAGGLDEQFF. CDR3 coding DNA: TGTGCCAGCAGTTACTTAGGGGTAGCGGGAGGGTTGGATGAGCAGTTCTTC.

This clonotype has a count of ten or more. The V call is TRBV4-3, the J call TRBJ2-2; unclear D gene. CDR1 and CDR2 (germline): LGHNA, YSLEER. The CDR3 extends over 16 amino acids. V lost 0 bases and J lost 0, with 8 bases in between. The CDR3 loop is CASSQDLASNTGELFF. CDR3 coding DNA: TGCGCCAGCAGCCAAGATCTCGCCTCGAACACCGGGGAGCTGTTTTTT.

This clonotype was counted many times. The V and J genes are TRBV7-8 and TRBJ2-7; a possible D gene is TRBD2 (6 bases). The germline V gene encodes CDR1 SGHVS and CDR2 FQNEAQ. With 5 bases removed from V and 5 bases from J, the gap between germline ends came to 16 bases. This CDR3 contains 14 residues. The CDR3: CASSVTELADEQYF. The DNA of the CDR3 is TGTGCCAGCAGCGTCACGGAACTAGCAGACGAGCAGTACTTC.